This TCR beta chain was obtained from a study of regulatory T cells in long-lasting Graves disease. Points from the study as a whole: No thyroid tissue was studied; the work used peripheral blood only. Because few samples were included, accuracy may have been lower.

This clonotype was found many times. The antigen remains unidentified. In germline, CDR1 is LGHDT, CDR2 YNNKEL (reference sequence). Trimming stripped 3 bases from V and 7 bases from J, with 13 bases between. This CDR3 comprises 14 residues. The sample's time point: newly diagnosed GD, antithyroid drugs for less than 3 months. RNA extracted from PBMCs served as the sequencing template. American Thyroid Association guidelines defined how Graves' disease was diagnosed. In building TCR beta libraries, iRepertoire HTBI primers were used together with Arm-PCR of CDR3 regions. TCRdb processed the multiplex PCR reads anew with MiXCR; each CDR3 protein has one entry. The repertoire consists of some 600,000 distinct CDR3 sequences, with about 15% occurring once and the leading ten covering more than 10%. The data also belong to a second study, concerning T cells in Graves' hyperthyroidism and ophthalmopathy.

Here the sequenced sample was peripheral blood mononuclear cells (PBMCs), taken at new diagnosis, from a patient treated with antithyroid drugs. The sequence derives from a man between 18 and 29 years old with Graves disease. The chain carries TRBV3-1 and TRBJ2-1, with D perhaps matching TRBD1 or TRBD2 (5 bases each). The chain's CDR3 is CASSQGLGVNEQFF. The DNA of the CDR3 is TGTGCCAGCAGCCAGGGGTTGGGGGTGAATGAGCAGTTCTTC.